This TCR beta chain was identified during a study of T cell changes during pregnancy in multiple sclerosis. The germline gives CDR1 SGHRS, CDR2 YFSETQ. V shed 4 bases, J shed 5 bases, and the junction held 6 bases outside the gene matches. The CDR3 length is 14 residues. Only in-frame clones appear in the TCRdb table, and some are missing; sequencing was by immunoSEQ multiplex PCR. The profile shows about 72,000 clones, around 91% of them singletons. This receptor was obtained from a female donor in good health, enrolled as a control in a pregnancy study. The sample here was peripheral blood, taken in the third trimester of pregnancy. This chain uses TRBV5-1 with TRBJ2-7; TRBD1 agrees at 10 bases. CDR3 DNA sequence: TGCGCCAGCAGCATTCAGACAGGGGGCAACGAGCAGTACTTC. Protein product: CASSIQTGGNEQYF.